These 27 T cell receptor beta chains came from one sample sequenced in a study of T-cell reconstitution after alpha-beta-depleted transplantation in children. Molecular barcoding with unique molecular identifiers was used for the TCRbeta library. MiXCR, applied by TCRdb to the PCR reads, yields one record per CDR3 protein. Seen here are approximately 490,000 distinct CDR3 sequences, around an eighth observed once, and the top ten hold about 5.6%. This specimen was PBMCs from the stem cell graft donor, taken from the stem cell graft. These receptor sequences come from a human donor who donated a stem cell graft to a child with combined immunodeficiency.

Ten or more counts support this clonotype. This CDR3 is CSVLRDRAYEQYF. CDR3 bases: TGCAGCGTACTCCGGGACAGAGCCTACGAGCAGTACTTC. The V gene is TRBV29-1, the J gene TRBJ2-7, with TRBD1 matching 7 bases. Germline V CDR1 and CDR2: SQVTM, ANQGSEA. The CDR3 consists of 13 residues. J lost 2 bases, V lost 6 bases, and 7 bases had no gene match.

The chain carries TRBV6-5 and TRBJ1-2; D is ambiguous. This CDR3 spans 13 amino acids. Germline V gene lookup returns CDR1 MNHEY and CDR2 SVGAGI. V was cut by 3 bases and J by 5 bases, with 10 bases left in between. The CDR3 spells CASSYSQVYGYTF. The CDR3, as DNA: TGTGCCAGCAGTTATAGTCAGGTTTATGGCTACACCTTC.

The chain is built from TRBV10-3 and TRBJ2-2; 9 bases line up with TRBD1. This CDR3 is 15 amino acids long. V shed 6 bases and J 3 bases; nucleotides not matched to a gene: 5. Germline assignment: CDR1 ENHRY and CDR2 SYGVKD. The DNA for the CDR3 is TGTGCCATCAGCCGGGACAGGGTCGACACCGGGGAGCTGTTTTTT. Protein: CAISRDRVDTGELFF.

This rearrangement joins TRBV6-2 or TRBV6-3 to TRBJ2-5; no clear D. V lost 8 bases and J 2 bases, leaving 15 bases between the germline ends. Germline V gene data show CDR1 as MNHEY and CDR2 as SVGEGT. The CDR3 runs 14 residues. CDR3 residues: CASAPVGSQETQYF. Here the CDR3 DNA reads TGTGCCAGCGCCCCTGTGGGGTCGCAAGAGACCCAGTACTTC.

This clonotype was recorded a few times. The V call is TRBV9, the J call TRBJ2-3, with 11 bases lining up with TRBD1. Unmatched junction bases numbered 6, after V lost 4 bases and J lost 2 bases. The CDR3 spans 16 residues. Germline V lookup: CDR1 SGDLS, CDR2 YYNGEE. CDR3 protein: CASSMRTGGTTDTQYF. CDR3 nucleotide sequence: TGTGCCAGCAGCATGCGGACAGGGGGCACCACAGATACGCAGTATTTT.

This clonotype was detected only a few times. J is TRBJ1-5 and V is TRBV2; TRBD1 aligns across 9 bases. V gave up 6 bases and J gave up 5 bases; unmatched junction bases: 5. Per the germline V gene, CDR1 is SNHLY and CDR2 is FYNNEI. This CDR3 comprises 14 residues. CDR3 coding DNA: TGTGCCAGCAGGGGGACAGGGTTGCATCAGCCCCAGCATTTT. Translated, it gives CASRGTGLHQPQHF.

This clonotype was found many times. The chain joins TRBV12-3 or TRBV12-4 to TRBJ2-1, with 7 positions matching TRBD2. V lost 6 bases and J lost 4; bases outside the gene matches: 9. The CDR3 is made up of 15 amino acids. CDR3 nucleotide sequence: TGTGCCAGCAGGGGCCAGCGGGGAAATTACAATGAGCAGTTCTTC. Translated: CASRGQRGNYNEQFF.

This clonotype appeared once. The CDR3 loop is CSASVRTGYYREYGYTF. CDR3 in DNA: TGCAGTGCTAGCGTCCGGACAGGGTATTACCGGGAGTATGGCTACACCTTC. The chain joins TRBV20-1 to TRBJ1-2, with 8 bases that match TRBD1. The CDR3 is 17 residues long. J was trimmed by 5 bases and V by 3 bases; bases with no gene match: 17. CDR1 DFQATT and CDR2 SNEGSKA come from the germline V gene (reference sequence).

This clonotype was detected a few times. The CDR3 sequence: CASSPGVGDQPQHF. The CDR3 DNA follows: TGTGCCAGCAGCCCCGGGGTGGGGGATCAGCCCCAGCATTTT. V is TRBV7-9 and J is TRBJ1-5, with D possibly matching TRBD1 (5 bases). CDR1 is SEHNR and CDR2 is FQNEAQ in the germline V gene (reference sequence). The germline V and J ends were trimmed by 5 bases and 5 bases, with 13 bases remaining between them. The CDR3 runs to 14 residues.

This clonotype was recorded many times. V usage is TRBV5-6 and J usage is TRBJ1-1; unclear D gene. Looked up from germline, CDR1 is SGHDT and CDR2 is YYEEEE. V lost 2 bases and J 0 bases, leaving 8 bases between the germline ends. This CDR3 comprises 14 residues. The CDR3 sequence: CASSFIRMNTEAFF. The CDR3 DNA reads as TGTGCCAGCAGCTTTATCCGGATGAACACTGAAGCTTTCTTT.

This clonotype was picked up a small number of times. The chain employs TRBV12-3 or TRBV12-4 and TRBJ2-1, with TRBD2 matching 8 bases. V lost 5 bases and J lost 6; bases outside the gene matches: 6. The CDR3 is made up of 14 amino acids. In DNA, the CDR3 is TGTGCCAGCAGTAGAAGACTAGCGAGCAATGAGCAGTTCTTC. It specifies CASSRRLASNEQFF.

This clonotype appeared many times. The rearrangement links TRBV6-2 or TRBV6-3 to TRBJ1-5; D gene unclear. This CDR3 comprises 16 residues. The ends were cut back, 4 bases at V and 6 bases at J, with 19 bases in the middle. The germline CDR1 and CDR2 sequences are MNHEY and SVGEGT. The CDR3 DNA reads TGTGCCAGCAGTTCCTCCTCCGGGTGGGCGCGTCAGCCCCAGCATTTT. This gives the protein CASSSSSGWARQPQHF.

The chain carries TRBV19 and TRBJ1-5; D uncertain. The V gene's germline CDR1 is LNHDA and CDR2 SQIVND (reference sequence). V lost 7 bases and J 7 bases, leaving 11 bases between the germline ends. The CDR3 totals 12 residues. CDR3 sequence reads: CASTWSGQPQHF. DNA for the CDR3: TGTGCCAGTACCTGGAGCGGACAGCCCCAGCATTTT.

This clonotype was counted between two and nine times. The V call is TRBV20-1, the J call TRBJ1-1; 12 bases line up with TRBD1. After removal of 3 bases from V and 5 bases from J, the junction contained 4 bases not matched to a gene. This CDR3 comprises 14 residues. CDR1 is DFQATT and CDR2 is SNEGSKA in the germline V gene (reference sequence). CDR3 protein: CSASWDRGHTEAFF. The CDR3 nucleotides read TGCAGTGCTAGTTGGGACAGGGGGCATACTGAAGCTTTCTTT.

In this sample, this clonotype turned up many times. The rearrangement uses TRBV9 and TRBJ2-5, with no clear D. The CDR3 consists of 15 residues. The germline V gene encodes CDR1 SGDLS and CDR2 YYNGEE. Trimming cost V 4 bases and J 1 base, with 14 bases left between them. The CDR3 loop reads CASSPRPGPQETQYF. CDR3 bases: TGTGCCAGCAGCCCACGTCCCGGGCCCCAAGAGACCCAGTACTTC.

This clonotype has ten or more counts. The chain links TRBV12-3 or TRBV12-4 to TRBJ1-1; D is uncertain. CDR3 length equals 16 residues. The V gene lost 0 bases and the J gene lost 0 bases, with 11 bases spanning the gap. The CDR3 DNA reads TGTGCCAGCAGTTTAGCGAACAGTATCATGAACACTGAAGCTTTCTTT. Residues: CASSLANSIMNTEAFF.

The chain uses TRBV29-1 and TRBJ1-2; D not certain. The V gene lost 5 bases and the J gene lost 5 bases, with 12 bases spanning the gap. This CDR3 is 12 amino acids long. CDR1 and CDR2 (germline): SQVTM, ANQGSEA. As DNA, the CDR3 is TGCAGCGTTAATGTGGTACCTTATGGCTACACCTTC. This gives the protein CSVNVVPYGYTF.

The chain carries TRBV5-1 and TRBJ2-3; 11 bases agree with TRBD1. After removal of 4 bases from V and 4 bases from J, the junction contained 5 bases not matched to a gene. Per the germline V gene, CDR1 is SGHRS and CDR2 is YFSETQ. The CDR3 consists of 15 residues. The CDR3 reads CASSTRTGGADTQYF. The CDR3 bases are TGCGCCAGCAGCACCCGGACAGGGGGCGCAGATACGCAGTATTTT.

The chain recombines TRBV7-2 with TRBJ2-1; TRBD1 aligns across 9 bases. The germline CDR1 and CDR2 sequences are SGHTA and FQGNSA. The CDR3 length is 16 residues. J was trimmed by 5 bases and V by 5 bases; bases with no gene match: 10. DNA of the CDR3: TGTGCCAGCAGCCTCGAGGGACAGGGATTCAACAATGAGCAGTTCTTC. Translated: CASSLEGQGFNNEQFF. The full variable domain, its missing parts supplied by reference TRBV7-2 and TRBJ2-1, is GAGVSQSPSNKVTEKGKDVELRCDPISGHTALYWYRQSLGQGLEFLIYFQGNSAPDKSGLPSDRFSAERTGGSVSTLTIQRTQQEDSAVYLCASSLEGQGFNNEQFFGPGTRLTVL.

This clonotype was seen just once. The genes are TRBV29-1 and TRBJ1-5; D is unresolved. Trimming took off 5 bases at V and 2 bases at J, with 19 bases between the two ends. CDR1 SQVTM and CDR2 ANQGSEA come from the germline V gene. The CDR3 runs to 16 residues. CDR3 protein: CSVMERSWGGNQPQHF. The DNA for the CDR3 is TGCAGCGTTATGGAGAGGAGCTGGGGTGGCAATCAGCCCCAGCATTTT.

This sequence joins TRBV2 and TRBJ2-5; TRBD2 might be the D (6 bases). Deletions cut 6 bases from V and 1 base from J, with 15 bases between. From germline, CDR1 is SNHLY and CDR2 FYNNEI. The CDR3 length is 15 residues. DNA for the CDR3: TGTGCCAGCAGGCTAGAACTAGCCCTCCAAGAGACCCAGTACTTC. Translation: CASRLELALQETQYF.

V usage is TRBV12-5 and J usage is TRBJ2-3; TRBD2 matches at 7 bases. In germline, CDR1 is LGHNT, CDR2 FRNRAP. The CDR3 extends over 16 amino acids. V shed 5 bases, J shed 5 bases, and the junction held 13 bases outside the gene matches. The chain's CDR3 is CASGVGGAGAGDTQYF. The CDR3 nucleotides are TGTGCTAGTGGTGTCGGTGGGGCGGGAGCGGGAGATACGCAGTATTTT.

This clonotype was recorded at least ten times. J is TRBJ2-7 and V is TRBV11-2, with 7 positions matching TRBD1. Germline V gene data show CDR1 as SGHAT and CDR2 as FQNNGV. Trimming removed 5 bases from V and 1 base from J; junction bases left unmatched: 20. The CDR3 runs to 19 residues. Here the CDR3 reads CASSKGLTGEVGESYEQYF. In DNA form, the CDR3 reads TGTGCCAGCAGCAAAGGCCTAACAGGGGAAGTAGGAGAATCCTACGAGCAGTACTTC.

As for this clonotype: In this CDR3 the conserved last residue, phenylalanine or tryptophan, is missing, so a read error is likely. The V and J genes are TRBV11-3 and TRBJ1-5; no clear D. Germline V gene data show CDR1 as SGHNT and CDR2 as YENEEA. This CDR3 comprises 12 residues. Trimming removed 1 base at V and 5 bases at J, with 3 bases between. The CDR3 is CASSLVDQPQHY. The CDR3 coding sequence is TGTGCCAGCAGCTTAGTAGATCAGCCCCAGCATTAT.

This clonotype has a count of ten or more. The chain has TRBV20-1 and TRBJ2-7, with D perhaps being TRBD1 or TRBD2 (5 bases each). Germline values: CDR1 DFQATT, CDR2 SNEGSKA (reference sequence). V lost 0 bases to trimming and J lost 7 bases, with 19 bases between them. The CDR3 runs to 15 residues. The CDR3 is CSARDAARDLEEQYF. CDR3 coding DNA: TGCAGTGCTAGAGATGCCGCCCGGGACCTTGAGGAGCAGTACTTC.

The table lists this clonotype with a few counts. The CDR3 DNA follows: TGTGCCAGCAGTTATTCTAGCGGGAGATGGTACTACGAGCAGTACTTC. Residues: CASSYSSGRWYYEQYF. The chain combines TRBV6-2 or TRBV6-3 with TRBJ2-7; 10 bases line up with TRBD2. After removal of 3 bases from V and 3 bases from J, the junction contained 8 bases not matched to a gene. CDR3 length: 16 residues. Germline CDR1 and CDR2: MNHEY and SVGEGT.

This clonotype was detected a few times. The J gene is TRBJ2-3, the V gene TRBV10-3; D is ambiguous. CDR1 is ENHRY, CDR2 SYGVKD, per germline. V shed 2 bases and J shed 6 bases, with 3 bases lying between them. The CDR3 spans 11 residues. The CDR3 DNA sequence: TGTGCCATCAGTGAGGGGGATACGCAGTATTTT. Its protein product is CAISEGDTQYF.